This TCR beta chain was identified in a study of blood T cell repertoires in COVID-19. For the study at large: Researchers got acute and convalescent COVID-19 samples from the United States, Italy and Spain. Sources were T cells, B-cell-depleted T cells, or PBMCs; the material itself was cDNA or gDNA.

Before being deemed recovered, Cohort 3 donors had two negative PCRs, clearance, or symptom resolution. V shed 5 bases, J shed 2 bases, and the junction held 4 bases outside the gene matches. The CDR3 runs 15 residues. CDR1 is MNHEY and CDR2 is SVGAGI in the germline V gene. Source study methods: Nucleated cell counts were estimated from reference gene primer amplification. The method was immunoSEQ multiplex PCR; TCRdb's version includes in-frame clones alone and lacks a portion of them. From that table come the V and J calls and clone size; the DNA was used to work out D and trimming. The sample yields 320,000 or so clones, about nine tenths seen once.

The chain links TRBV6-5 to TRBJ2-5; 11 bases agree with TRBD2. The sequenced sample consisted of PBMCs or T cells enriched from blood (not recorded which). The clonotype comes from a man aged 55 to 70 who had recovered from COVID-19. The CDR3 sequence: CASSSTSGSQETQYF. DNA of the CDR3: TGTGCCAGCAGTAGTACTAGCGGGAGTCAAGAGACCCAGTACTTC.